This T cell receptor (beta chain) was identified during a study of cytomegalovirus exposure and HLA in healthy donors. The wider study: In terms of ancestry, the Caucasian-associated cluster contained roughly four fifths of the 350 to 450 genotyped donors.

Among the donors, all were healthy bone marrow donors. Study-wide points: Later on, a genetic analysis was performed. It linked a missense variant in DCLRE1C with V- and J-gene trimming of TCR beta.

The ends were cut back, 2 bases at V and 6 bases at J, with 13 bases in the middle. CDR1 SGDLS and CDR2 YYNGEE come from the germline V gene. The CDR3 consists of 14 residues. PCR used 60 Vbeta primers and 13 Jbeta primers. Measured with immunoSEQ multiplex PCR; TCRdb has only the in-frame clones, and not every one. This sample has about 150,000 clones, with less than 10% found just once. A few counts support this clone. Its cognate antigen is unknown. This TCR derives from a man between 45 and 60 years old in good health and CMV-seronegative. The chain recombines TRBV9 with TRBJ2-3; D is unclear. Material for sequencing was PBMCs. The CDR3 loop is CASSVQPSRDTQYF. The CDR3 DNA follows: TGTGCCAGCAGCGTCCAGCCGTCCAGGGATACGCAGTATTTT.